This entry features one TCR beta chain sequence. The antigen it binds to is not known. This may be a read error, as it is one base from a much larger clone. The iRepertoire nested amplicon-rescue multiplex PCR (arm-PCR) platform was used to amplify TCR alpha and beta CDR3 regions from RNA. One-step reverse transcription and amplification used roughly 95-400 ng of tissue mRNA or PBMC total RNA as input. Following bead purification, Illumina adapters were added by a secondary multiplex PCR, and the libraries were gel-purified between 200 and 400 bp. Demultiplexing relied on internal 6-nucleotide barcodes carried by the libraries. Sequencing of the libraries was done on an Illumina MiSeq using 2x220 or 2x250 nucleotide paired-end reads. The original methods were these. Paired reads were merged using FLASH 1.2.11 and aligned with BWA-MEM to the GRCh37 human genome, and TRA and TRB reads were then extracted. An IMGT-derived reference of cassette sequences and CDR3 motifs, with pseudogenes included, was used for V and J assignment. Reads were translated in three frames, and productive CDR3s were defined by a C…FGXG motif without stop codons. A clonotype was defined as a unique combination of a V-J cassette pair and a CDR3 amino acid sequence. Hamming distance filtering was applied to reads, with thresholds set by the sequence error rate of each sample in mapped regions. The raw public reads went through TCRdb reprocessing: fastp at Q25, MiXCR clone calling, in-frame beta chains kept. Rows merge per CDR3 protein into single entries with the most common DNA and genes. These V and J calls are TCRdb output, not the study's own analysis. In this sample the table shows about 400,000 distinct CDR3 sequences, 41% of which occur a single time. The ten largest clonotypes hold 12% of the sample.

Via the germline V gene (reference sequence), CDR1 is DFQATT and CDR2 SNEGSKA. The CDR3 runs 13 amino acids, cysteine and phenylalanine included. Only CDR3 DNA is held: 39 bases, read in frame from base 1. V and J are truncated by 3 bases and 4 bases respectively, leaving an intervening sequence of 12 bases. This sample stems from a study of glioma-infiltrating T cells (dated by TCRdb to the mid-2010s). Regarding the research as a whole: Low-grade gliomas were represented by WHO grade II oligodendrogliomas or astrocytomas, and glioblastomas were represented by WHO grade IV tumors that were sampled at initial rather than recurrent diagnosis. Dexamethasone was administered to glioma patients for six or fewer days before surgery. For blood libraries, the target was about 4- to 10-fold sequencing coverage of about a million peripheral T cells. Sequencing of TCR alpha- and beta-chain repertoires was performed on glioma tissue, on non-neoplastic brain tissue, and on matched peripheral blood mononuclear cells. To measure how far tissue and blood T-cell populations diverged, each tissue-infiltrating repertoire was compared against the peripheral blood repertoire of the same patient. Three low-grade glioma patients, under ten primary glioblastoma patients and three non-glioma patients contributing non-neoplastic brain tissue were included in the paired cohort.

The full study reports these points: In non-neoplastic patients, VJ-independent divergence between tissue and blood fell below expectation, whereas in all gliomas, and especially in low-grade gliomas, the divergence rose above expectation. Group comparisons were based on small numbers of patients: three non-neoplastic, three low-grade glioma and several glioblastoma patients. A signature set of shared blood CDR3 motifs marked patients with low tissue-blood divergence and was depleted in highly divergent patients. Very few CDR3 sequences were found to be shared between tissue and blood, and this scarcity was attributed to high CDR3 diversity and limited sampling.

Surgical brain or tumor specimens were cryofrozen in liquid nitrogen immediately after resection, and peripheral blood cells were collected concurrently. This receptor was obtained from a human donor with low-grade glioma or glioblastoma, undergoing nonglioma brain surgery, or in good health (not recorded which). The sequencing sample was made of glioma tissue, nonneoplastic brain tissue, or PBMCs (not recorded which). The chain employs TRBV20-1 and TRBJ1-2, with the D gene not clear enough to name. The CDR3 has the sequence CSASQINSYGYTF. The DNA sequence reads TGCAGTGCTAGTCAAATCAACAGCTATGGCTACACCTTC.